These T cell receptor beta chains were read from a single sample in a study of blood T cell repertoires in COVID-19. The repertoire was sequenced with immunoSEQ multiplex PCR; TCRdb's copy has only in-frame clones and lacks some. The table has about 150,000 clones, 75% to 85% seen once. Sequenced input: peripheral blood. Source of these receptors: a man in his sixties with acute or convalescent COVID-19. CDR3s include the opening cysteine and the closing phenylalanine or tryptophan. Fields, in order: clone size, J gene, V gene, D gene, CDR3 DNA, CDR3 protein. D genes are given only for firm matches. Not all rows give a size; the values are once, few, many and, for expanded clones, a class.

NA TRBJ1-1 TRBV14 NA TGTGCCAGCCGAACCTTACAGGGAGAAGCTTTCTTT CASRTLQGEAFF
NA TRBJ1-4 TRBV7-2 TRBD1 TGTGCCAGCAGCTTAAGGGGACAGGGGGTTCGGGAAAAACTGTTTTTT CASSLRGQGVREKLFF
once TRBJ1-1 TRBV19 NA TGTGCCAGTAAGGTTCGGGGTATGAACACTGAAGCTTTCTTT CASKVRGMNTEAFF
NA TRBJ2-1 TRBV13 NA TGTGCCAGCAGCGTGGACTCGACTGACAATGAGCAGTTCTTC CASSVDSTDNEQFF
NA TRBJ1-2 TRBV28 NA TGTGCCAGCACGCAGGGGCTCGGCTACACCTTC CASTQGLGYTF
NA TRBJ2-5 TRBV29-1 TRBD2 TGCAGCTCCAGACTAGCGGGAGTAGAGACCCAGTACTTC CSSRLAGVETQYF
NA TRBJ1-5 TRBV28 TRBD1 TGTGCCAGCCAGGACTCGAACAGGGGTCAGCCCCAGCATTTT CASQDSNRGQPQHF
NA TRBJ2-7 TRBV6-5 TRBD1 TGTGCCAGCAAGCCGCCGGGACAGTACTACGAGCAGTACTTC CASKPPGQYYEQYF
NA TRBJ2-6 TRBV19 TRBD2 TGTGCCAGTAGTATAGGAAGAGGACTAGCGAGAACTGGGGCCAACGTCCTGACTTTC CASSIGRGLARTGANVLTF
few TRBJ2-3 TRBV19 NA TGTGCCAGTAGTATTCGATTGGGGACTAGCACAGATACGCAGTATTTT CASSIRLGTSTDTQYF
NA TRBJ2-1 TRBV6-5 TRBD1 TGTGCCAGCAGCAGGGGACAGGGAAACTACAATGAGCAGTTCTTC CASSRGQGNYNEQFF
NA TRBJ2-3 TRBV6-4 NA TGTGCCAGCAGCCCCTGGGGGGATCCCCCGCAGTATTTT CASSPWGDPPQYF
NA TRBJ2-7 TRBV5-4 NA TGTGCCAGCCGGAAAAGGGGTCTCGACGAGCAGTACTTC CASRKRGLDEQYF
NA TRBJ1-6 TRBV19 NA TGTGCCAGTAACGGGGGGGCGTCCTATAATTCACCCCTCCACTTT CASNGGASYNSPLHF
NA TRBJ2-3 TRBV5-1 NA TGCGCCAGCAGCTTGGAAAGCGGTCCCGGAGATACGCAGTATTTT CASSLESGPGDTQYF
NA TRBJ2-5 TRBV7-6 TRBD2 TGTGCCAGCAGCCTTGCCCCCGGGACTAGCGGGGGCCCTCCGAAGACCCAGTACTTC CASSLAPGTSGGPPKTQYF
few TRBJ1-4 TRBV6-2/TRBV6-3 NA TGTGCCAGCAGTTACAACGACGGGCAGGGGACTAATGAAAAACTGTTTTTT CASSYNDGQGTNEKLFF